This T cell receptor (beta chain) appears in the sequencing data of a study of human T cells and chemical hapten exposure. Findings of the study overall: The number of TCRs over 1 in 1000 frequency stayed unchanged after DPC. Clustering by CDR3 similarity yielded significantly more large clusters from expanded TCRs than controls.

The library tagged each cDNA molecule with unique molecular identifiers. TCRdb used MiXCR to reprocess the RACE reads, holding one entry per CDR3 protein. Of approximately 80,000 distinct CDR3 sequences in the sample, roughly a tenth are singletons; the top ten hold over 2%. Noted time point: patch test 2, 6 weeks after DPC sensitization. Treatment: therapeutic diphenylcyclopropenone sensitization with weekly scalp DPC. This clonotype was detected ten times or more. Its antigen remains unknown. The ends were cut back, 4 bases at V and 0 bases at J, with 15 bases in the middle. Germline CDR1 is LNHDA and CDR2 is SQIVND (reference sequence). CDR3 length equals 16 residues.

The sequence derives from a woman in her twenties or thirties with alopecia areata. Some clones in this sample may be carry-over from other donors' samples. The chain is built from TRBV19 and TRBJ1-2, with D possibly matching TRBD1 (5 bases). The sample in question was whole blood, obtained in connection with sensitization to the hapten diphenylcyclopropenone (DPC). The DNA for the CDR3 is TGTGCCAGTAGTAGAAGGACGGGACGAGCTAACTATGGCTACACCTTC. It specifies CASSRRTGRANYGYTF.